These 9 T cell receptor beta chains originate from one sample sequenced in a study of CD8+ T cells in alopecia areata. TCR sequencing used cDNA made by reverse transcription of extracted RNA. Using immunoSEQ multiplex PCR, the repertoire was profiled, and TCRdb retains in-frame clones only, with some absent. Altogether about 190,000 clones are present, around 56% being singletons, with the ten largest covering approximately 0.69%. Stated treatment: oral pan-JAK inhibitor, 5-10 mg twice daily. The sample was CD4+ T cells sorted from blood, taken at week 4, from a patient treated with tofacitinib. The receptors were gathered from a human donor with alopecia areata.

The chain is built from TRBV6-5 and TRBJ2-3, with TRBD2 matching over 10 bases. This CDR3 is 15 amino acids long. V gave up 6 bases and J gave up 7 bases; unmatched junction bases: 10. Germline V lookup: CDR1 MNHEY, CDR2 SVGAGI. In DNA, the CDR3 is TGTGCCAGCAGGGTCGGGGCTAGCGGGAGATATACGCAGTATTTT. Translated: CASRVGASGRYTQYF.

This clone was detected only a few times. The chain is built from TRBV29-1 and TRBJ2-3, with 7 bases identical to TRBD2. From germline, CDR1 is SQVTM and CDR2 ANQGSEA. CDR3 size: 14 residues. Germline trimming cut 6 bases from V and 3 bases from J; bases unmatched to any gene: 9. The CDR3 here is CSVRPGAGTDTQYF. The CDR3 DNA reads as TGCAGCGTCCGCCCGGGAGCGGGAACAGATACGCAGTATTTT.

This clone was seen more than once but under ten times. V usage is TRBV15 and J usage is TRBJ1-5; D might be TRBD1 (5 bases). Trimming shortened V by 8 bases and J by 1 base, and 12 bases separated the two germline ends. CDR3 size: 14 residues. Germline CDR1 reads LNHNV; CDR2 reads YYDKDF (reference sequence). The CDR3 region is CATGGYGSNQPQHF. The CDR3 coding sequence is TGTGCCACCGGGGGATATGGAAGCAATCAGCCCCAGCATTTT.

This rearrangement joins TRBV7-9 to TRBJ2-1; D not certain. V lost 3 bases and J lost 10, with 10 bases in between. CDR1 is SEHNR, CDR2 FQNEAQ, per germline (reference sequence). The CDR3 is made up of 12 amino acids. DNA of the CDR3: TGTGCCAGCAGCTTCGTTCTAGTCGAGCAGTTCTTC. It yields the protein CASSFVLVEQFF.

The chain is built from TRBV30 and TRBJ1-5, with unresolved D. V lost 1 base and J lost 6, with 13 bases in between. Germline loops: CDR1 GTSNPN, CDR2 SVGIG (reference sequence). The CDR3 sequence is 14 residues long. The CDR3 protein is CAWSGRAGSQPQHF. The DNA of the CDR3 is TGTGCCTGGAGTGGAAGGGCAGGCTCTCAGCCCCAGCATTTT.

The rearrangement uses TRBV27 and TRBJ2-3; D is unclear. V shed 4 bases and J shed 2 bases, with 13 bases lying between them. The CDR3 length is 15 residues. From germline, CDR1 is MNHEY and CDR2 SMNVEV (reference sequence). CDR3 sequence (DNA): TGTGCCAGCAGTTACACGGCCCAAGTCACAGATACGCAGTATTTT. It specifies CASSYTAQVTDTQYF.

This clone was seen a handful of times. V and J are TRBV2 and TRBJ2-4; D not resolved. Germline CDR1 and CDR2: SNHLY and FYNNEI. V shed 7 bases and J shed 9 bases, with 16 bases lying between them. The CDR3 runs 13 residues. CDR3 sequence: CASTFFPDGIQYF. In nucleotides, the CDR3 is TGTGCCAGCACGTTCTTTCCGGATGGCATTCAGTACTTC.

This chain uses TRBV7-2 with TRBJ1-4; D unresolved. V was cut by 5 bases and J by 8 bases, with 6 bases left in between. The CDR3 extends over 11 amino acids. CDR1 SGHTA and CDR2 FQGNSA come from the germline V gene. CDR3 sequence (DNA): TGTGCCAGCAGCGCGGGCGAAAAACTGTTTTTT. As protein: CASSAGEKLFF. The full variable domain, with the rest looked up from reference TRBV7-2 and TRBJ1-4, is GAGVSQSPSNKVTEKGKDVELRCDPISGHTALYWYRQSLGQGLEFLIYFQGNSAPDKSGLPSDRFSAERTGGSVSTLTIQRTQQEDSAVYLCASSAGEKLFFGSGTQLSVL.

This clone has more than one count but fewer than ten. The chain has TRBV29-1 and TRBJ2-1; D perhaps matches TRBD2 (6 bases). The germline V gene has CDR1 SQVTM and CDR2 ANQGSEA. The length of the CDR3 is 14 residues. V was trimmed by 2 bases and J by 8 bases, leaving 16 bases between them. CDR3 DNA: TGCAGCGTTGAAAGGCTAGCGTTGGGCGATGAGCAGTTCTTC. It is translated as CSVERLALGDEQFF.